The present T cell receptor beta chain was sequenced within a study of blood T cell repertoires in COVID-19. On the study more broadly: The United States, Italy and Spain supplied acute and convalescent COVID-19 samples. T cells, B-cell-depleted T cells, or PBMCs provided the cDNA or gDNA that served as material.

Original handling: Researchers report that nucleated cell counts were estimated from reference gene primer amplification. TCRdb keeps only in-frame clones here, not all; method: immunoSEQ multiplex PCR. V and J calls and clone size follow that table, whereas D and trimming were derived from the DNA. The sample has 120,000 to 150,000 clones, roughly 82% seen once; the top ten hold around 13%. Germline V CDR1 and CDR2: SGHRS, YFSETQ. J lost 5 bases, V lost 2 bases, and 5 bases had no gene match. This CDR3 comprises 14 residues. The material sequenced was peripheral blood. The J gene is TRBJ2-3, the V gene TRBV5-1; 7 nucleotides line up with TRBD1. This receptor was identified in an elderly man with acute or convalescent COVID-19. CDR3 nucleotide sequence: TGCGCCAGCAGCTTCAACACAGGGGAAGATACGCAGTATTTT. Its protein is CASSFNTGEDTQYF.